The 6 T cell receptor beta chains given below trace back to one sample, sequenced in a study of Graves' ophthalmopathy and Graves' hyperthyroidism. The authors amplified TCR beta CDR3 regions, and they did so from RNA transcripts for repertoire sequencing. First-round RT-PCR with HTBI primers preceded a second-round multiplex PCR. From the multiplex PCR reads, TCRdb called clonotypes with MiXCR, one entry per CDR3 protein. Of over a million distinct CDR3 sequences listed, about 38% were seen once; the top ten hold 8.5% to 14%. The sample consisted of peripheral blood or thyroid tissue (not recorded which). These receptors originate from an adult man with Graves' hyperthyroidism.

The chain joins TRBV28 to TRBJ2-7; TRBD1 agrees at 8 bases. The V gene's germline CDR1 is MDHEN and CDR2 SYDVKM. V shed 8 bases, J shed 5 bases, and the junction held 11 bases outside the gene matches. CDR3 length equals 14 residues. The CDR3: CASASRTGTDEQYF. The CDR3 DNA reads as TGTGCCAGCGCTTCTCGGACAGGGACCGACGAGCAGTACTTC.

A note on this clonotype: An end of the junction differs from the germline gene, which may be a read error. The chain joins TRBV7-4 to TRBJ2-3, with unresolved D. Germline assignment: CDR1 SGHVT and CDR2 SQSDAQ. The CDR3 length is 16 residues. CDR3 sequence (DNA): TGCGCCAGCAGCCCCGTTCCGACCTTCGGCACAGATACGCAGTATTTT. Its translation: CASSPVPTFGTDTQYF.

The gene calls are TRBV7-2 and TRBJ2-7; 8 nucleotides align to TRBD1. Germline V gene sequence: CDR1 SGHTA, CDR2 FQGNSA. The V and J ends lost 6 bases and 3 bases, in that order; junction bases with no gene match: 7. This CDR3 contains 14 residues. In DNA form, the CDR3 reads TGTGCCAGCAGAAATGGGGACAGGCGCTACGAGCAGTACTTC. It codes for CASRNGDRRYEQYF.

CDR3 DNA sequence: TGTGCCAGCAGCCGACGGGGGCGACAGGGGTCCCAAGAGACCCAGTACTTC. Its protein product is CASSRRGRQGSQETQYF. The rearrangement links TRBV11-2 to TRBJ2-5, with 8 bases aligning to TRBD1. This CDR3 has 17 residues. The germline CDR1 and CDR2 sequences are SGHAT and FQNNGV. The V segment lost 5 bases and the J segment 1 base; nucleotides outside the gene matches: 12.

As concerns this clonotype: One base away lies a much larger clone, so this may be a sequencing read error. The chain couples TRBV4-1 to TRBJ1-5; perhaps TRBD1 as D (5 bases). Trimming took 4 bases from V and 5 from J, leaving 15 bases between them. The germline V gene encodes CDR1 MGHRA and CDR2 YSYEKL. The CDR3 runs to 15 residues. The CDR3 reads CASSREDQGHQPQHF. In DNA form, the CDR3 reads TGCGCCAGCAGCCGAGAGGACCAGGGTCATCAGCCCCAGCATTTT.

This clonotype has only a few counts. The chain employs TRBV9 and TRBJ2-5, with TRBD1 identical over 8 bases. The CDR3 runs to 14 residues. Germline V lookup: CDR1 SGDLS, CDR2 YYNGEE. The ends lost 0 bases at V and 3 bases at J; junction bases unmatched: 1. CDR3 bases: TGTGCCAGCAGCGTAGCGACAGGGGAAGAGACCCAGTACTTC. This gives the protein CASSVATGEETQYF.